This T cell receptor beta chain was captured by sequencing in a study of cytomegalovirus exposure and HLA in healthy donors. Study conclusions and caveats: Near-uniform donor sequencing depth was presumed by presence/absence analyses.

Primers for the PCR totalled 60 Vbeta and 13 Jbeta. Per the original methods: Unique TCR beta chains totaled around 86 million in a later count, with around 10 million of them shared. Sequencing was performed with immunoSEQ multiplex PCR; in TCRdb, only in-frame clones are kept and a portion is missing. The V and J calls and the clone size are those of that table, but D and trimming were determined from the DNA. The sample records around 100,000 clones, approximately 84% being singletons. The CDR3 spans 15 residues. Germline V lookup: CDR1 MDHEN, CDR2 SYDVKM. Points on this clone: Its antigen is unidentified.

The TCR originated in a woman aged 18 to 35 in good health and CMV-seropositive. This chain connects TRBV28 to TRBJ2-5; the match to TRBD1 covers 9 bases. The J call may be wrong; the DNA end is better matched by TRBJ2-7. The sequenced sample consisted of PBMCs. This chain's CDR3 is CASSSWGQGAYEQYF. As DNA, the CDR3 is TGTGCCAGCAGTTCTTGGGGACAGGGAGCCTACGAGCAGTACTTC.